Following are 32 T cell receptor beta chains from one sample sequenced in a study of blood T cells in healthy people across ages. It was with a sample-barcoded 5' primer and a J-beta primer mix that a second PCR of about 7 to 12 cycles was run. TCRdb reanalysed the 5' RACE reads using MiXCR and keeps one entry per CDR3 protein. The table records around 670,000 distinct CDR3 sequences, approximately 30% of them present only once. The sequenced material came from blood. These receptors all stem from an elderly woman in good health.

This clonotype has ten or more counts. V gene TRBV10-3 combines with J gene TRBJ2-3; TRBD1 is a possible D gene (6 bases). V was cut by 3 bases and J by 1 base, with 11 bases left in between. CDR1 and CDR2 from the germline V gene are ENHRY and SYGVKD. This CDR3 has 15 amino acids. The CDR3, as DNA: TGTGCCATCAGTGAAGGTGGACAGCGCACAGATACGCAGTATTTT. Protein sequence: CAISEGGQRTDTQYF.

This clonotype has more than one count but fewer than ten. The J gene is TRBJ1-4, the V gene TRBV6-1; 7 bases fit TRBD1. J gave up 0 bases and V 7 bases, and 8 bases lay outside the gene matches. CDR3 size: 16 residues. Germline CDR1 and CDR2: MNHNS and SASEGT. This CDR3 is CASIDRVGATNEKLFF. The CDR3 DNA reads TGTGCCAGCATCGACAGGGTGGGGGCAACTAATGAAAAACTGTTTTTT.

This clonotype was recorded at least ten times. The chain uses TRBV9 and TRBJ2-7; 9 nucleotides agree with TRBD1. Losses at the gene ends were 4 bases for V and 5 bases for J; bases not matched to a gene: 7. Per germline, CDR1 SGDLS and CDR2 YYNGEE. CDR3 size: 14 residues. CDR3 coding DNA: TGTGCCAGCAGCCTCTGGGACAGGGCTCACGAGCAGTACTTC. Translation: CASSLWDRAHEQYF.

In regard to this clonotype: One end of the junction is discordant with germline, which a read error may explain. DNA of the CDR3: TGTGCCAGCAGTTACGTCAGGGGGGATGGCTGCACCTTC. Encoded protein: CASSYVRGDGCTF. The chain recombines TRBV6-5 with TRBJ1-2; TRBD1 matches 7 bases. The length of the CDR3 is 13 residues. Looked up from germline, CDR1 is MNHEY and CDR2 is SVGAGI.

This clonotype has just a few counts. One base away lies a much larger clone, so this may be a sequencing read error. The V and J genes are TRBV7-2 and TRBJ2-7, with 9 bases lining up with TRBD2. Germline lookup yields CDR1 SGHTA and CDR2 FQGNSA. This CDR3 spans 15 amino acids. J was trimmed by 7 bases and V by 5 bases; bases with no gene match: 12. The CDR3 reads CASSPRRSGGREQYF. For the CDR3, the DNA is TGTGCCAGCAGCCCGAGGCGTAGCGGGGGACGTGAGCAGTACTTC.

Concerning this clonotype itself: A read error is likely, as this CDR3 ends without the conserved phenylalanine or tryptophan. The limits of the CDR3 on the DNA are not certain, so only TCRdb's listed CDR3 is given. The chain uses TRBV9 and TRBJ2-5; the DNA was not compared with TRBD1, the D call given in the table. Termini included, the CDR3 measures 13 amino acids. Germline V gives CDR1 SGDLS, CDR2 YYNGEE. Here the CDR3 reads CASSGTGSYTFGS.

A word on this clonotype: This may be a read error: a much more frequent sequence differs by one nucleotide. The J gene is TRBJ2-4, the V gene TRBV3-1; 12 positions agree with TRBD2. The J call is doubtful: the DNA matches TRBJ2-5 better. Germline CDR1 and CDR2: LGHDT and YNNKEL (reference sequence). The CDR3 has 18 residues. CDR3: CASSEDRASGGVQETQYF. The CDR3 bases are TGTGCCAGCAGCGAAGATCGGGCTAGCGGGGGGGTCCAAGAGACCCAGTACTTC.

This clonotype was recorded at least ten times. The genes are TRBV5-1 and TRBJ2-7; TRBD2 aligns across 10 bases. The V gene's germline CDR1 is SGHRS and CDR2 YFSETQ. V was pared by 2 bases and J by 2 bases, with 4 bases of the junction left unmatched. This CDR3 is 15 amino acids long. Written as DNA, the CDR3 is TGCGCCAGCAGCTTCCTAGCGGGGGAGGCCTACGAGCAGTACTTC. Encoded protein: CASSFLAGEAYEQYF.

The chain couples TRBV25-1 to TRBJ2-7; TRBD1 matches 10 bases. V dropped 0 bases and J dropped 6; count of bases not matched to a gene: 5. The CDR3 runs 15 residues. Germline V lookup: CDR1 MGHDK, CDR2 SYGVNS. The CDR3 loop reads CASSEYGTGDVEQYF. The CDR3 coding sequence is TGTGCCAGCAGTGAATACGGGACAGGGGATGTCGAGCAGTACTTC.

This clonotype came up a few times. CDR3 amino acids: CSASTLRPFGNTIYF. The CDR3 DNA sequence: TGCAGTGCTAGCACGCTGAGGCCATTTGGAAACACCATATATTTT. The chain joins TRBV20-1 to TRBJ1-3; D gene unclear. Germline assignment: CDR1 DFQATT and CDR2 SNEGSKA (reference sequence). The length of the CDR3 is 15 residues. V was clipped by 3 bases and J by 3 bases, with 15 bases between them.

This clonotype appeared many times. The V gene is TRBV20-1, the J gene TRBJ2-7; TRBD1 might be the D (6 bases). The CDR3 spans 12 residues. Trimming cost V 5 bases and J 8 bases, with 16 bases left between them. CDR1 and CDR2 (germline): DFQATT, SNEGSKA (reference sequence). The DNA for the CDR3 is TGCAGTGCTCCACTAACAGGGCCCCAGCAGTACTTC. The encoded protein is CSAPLTGPQQYF.

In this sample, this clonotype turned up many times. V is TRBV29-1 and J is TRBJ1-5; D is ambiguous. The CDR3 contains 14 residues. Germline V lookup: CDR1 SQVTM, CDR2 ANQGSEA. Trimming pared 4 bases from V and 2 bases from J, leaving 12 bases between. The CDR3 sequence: CSVAVGKGNQPQHF. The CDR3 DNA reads TGCAGCGTTGCTGTAGGGAAAGGCAATCAGCCCCAGCATTTT.

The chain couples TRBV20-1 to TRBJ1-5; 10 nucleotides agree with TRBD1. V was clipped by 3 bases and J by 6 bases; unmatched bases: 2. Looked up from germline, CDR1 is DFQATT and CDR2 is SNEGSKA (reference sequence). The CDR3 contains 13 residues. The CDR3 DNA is TGCAGTGCTAGGGGACAGGGGAGTCAGCCCCAGCATTTT. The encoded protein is CSARGQGSQPQHF.

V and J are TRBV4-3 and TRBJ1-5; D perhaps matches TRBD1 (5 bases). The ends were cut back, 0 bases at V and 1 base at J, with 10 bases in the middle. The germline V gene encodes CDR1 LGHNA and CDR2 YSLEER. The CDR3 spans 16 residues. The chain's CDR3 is CASSQDSGASNQPQHF. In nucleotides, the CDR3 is TGCGCCAGCAGCCAAGACTCCGGGGCAAGCAATCAGCCCCAGCATTTT.

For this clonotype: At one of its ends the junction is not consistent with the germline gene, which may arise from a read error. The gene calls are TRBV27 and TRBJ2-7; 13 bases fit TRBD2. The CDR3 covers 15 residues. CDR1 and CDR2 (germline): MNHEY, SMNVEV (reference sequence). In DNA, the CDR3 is TGTGCCAGCAGTCCCACTAGCGGGGGGGCCAATGAGCGGTACTTC. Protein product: CASSPTSGGANERYF.

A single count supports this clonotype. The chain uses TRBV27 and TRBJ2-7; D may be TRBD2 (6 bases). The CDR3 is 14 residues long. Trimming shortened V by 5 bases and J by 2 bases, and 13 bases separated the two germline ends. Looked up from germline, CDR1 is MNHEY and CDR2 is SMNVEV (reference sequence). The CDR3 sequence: CASSPDGSPYEQYF. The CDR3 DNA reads TGTGCCAGCAGTCCAGACGGGAGCCCCTACGAGCAGTACTTC.

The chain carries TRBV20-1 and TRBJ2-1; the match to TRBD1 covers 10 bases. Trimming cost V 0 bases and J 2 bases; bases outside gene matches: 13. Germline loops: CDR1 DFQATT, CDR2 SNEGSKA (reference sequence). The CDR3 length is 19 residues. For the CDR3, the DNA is TGCAGTGCTAGAGATGGGACAGGGGACCTGGGGATCCCCTACAATGAGCAGTTCTTC. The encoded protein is CSARDGTGDLGIPYNEQFF.

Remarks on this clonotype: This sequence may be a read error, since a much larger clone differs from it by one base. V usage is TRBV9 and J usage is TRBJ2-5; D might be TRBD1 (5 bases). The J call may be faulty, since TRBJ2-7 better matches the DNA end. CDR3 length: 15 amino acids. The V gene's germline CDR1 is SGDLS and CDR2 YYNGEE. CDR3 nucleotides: TGTGCCAGCAGCCCTCGACAGCCTTTCGCCTGCGAGCAGTACTTC. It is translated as CASSPRQPFACEQYF.

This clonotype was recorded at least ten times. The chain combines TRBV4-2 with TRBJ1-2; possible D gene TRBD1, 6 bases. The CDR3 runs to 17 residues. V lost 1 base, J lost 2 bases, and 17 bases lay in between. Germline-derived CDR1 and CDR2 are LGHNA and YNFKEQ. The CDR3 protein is CASSQGQATTRNYGYTF. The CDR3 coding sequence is TGTGCCAGCAGCCAAGGACAGGCGACAACCAGGAACTATGGCTACACCTTC.

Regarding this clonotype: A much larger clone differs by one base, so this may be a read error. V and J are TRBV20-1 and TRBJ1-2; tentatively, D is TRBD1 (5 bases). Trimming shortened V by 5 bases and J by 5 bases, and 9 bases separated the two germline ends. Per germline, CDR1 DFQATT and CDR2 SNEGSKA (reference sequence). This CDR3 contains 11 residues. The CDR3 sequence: CSAVRQYGYTF. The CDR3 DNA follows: TGCAGTGCTGTCCGACAGTATGGCTACACCTTC.

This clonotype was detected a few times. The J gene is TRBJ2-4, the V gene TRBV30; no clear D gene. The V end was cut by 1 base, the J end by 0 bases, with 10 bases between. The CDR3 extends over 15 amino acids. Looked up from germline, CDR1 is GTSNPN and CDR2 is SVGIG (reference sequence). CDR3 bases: TGTGCCTGGAGTGACAGTTTTATAGCCAAAAACATTCAGTACTTC. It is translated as CAWSDSFIAKNIQYF.

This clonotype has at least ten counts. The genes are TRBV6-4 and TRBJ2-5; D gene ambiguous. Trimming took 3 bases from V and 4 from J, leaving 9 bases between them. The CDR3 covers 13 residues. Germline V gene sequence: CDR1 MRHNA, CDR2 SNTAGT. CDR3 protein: CASSEVWGETQYF. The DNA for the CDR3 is TGTGCCAGCAGTGAAGTTTGGGGAGAGACCCAGTACTTC.

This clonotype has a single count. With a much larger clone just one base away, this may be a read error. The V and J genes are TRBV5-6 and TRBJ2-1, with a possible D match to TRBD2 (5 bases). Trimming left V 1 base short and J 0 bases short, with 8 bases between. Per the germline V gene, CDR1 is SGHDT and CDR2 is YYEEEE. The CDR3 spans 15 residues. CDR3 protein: CASSLSAGSYNEQFF. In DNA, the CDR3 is TGTGCCAGCAGCTTGTCTGCGGGCTCCTACAATGAGCAGTTCTTC. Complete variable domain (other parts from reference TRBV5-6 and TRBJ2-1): DAGVTQSPTHLIKTRGQQVTLRCSPKSGHDTVSWYQQALGQGPQFIFQYYEEEERQRGNFPDRFSGHQFPNYSSELNVNALLLGDSALYLCASSLSAGSYNEQFFGPGTRLTVL.

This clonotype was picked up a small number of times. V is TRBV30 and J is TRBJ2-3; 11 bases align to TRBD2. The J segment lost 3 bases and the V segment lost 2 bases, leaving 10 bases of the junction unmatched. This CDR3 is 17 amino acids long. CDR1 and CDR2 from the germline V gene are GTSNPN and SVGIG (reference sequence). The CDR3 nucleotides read TGTGCCTGGAGTTTCCCAATAGCGGGGGGGTTTACAGATACGCAGTATTTT. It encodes CAWSFPIAGGFTDTQYF.

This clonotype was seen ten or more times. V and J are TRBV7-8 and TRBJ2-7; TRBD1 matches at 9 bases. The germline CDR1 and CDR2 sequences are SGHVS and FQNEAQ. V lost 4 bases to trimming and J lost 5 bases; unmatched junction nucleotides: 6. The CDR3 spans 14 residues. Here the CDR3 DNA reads TGTGCCAGCAGCTCCCGGGACAGGGTCAACGAGCAGTACTTC. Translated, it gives CASSSRDRVNEQYF. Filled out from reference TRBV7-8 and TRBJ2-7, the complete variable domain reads GAGVSQSPRYKVAKRGQDVALRCDPISGHVSLFWYQQALGQGPEFLTYFQNEAQLDKSGLPSDRFFAERPEGSVSTLKIQRTQQEDSAVYLCASSSRDRVNEQYFGPGTRLTVT.

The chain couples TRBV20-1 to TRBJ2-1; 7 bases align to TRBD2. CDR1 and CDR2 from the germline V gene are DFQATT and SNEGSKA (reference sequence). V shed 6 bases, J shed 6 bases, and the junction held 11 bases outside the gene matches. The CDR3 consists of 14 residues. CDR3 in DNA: TGCAGTGCACCGCACGGGGAGGGTCGCAATGAGCAGTTCTTC. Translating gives CSAPHGEGRNEQFF.

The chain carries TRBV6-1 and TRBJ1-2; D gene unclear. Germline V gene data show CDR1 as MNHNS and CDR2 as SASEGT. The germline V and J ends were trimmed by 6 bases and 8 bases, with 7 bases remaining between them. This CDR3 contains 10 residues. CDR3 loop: CASRQEGYTF. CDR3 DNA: TGTGCCAGCAGACAAGAAGGCTACACCTTC.

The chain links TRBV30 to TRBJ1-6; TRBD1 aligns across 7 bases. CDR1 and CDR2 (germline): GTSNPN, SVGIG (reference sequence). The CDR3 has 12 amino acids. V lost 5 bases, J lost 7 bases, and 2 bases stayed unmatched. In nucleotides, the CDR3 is TGTGCCTGGGGGACAGTAAATTCACCCCTCCACTTT. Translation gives CAWGTVNSPLHF. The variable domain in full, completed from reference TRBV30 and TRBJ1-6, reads SQTIHQWPATLVQPVGSPLSLECTVEGTSNPNLYWYRQAAGRGLQLLFYSVGIGQISSEVPQNLSASRPQDRQFILSSKKLLLSDSGFYLCAWGTVNSPLHFGNGTRLTVT.

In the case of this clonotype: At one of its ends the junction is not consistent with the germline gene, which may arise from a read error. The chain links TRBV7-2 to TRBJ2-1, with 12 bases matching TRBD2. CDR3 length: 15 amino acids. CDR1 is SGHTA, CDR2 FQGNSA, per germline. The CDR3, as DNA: TGTGCCAGCAGCCTAGCGGGGGGGCGGTTCAGTGAGCAGTTCTTC. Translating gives CASSLAGGRFSEQFF.

The CDR3 DNA reads TGTGCCAGCAGCTCACTAACAGGGCTTATGAGGAACACTGAAGCTTTCTTT. Its translation: CASSSLTGLMRNTEAFF. This chain connects TRBV7-2 to TRBJ1-1, with D tentatively TRBD1 (6 bases). Trimming removed 4 bases from V and 1 base from J, with 19 bases in between. The germline CDR1 and CDR2 sequences are SGHTA and FQGNSA. This CDR3 is 17 amino acids long.

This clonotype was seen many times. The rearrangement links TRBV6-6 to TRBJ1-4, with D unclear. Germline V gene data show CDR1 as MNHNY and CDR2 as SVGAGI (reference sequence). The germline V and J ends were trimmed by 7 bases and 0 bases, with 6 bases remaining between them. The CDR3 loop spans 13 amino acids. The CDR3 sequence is CASMAATNEKLFF. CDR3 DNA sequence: TGTGCCAGCATGGCTGCAACTAATGAAAAACTGTTTTTT.

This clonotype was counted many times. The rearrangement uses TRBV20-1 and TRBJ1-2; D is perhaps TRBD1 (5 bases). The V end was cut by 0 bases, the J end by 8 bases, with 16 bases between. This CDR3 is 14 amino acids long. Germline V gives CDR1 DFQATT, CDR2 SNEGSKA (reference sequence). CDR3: CSARERGRGGGYTF. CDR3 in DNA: TGCAGTGCTAGAGAACGTGGAAGGGGCGGGGGCTACACCTTC.